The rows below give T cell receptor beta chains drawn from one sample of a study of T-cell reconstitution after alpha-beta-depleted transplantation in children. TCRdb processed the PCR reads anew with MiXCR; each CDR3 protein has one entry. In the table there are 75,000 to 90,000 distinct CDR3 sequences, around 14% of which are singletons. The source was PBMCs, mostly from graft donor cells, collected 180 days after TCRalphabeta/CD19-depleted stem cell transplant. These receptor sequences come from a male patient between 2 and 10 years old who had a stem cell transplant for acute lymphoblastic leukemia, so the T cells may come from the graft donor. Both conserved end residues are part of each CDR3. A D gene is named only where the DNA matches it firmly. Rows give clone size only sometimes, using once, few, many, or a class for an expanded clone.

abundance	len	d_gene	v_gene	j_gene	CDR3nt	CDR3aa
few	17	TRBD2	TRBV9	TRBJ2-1	TGTGCCAGCAGCGTAGGCCCGGGACTAGCGGGGAACAATGAGCAGTTCTTC	CASSVGPGLAGNNEQFF
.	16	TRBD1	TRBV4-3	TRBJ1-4	TGCGCCAGCAGCCAAGTAACAGGGGGAGGGAATGAAAAACTGTTTTTT	CASSQVTGGGNEKLFF
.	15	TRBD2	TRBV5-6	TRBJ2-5	TGTGCCAGCTTTCTGGGGCGGGGGGTCCAAGAGACCCAGTACTTC	CASFLGRGVQETQYF
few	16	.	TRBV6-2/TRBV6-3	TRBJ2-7	TGTGCCAGCAGTTACTCCCCCCGGAGGGGGGACTACGAGCAGTACTTC	CASSYSPRRGDYEQYF
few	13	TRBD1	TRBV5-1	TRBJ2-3	TGCGCCAGCAGCTTCCAACAGGGGAATACGCAGTATTTT	CASSFQQGNTQYF
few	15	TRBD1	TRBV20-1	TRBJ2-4	TGCAGTGCCCAAGGACAGGGAATAGCCAAAAACATTCAGTACTTC	CSAQGQGIAKNIQYF
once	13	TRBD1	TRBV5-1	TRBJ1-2	TGCGCCAGCAGCGAAGGGACAGGATTGGGCTACACCTTC	CASSEGTGLGYTF
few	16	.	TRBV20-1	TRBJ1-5	TGCAGTGCTATCAAAGGGGGAGTTTTAGGCAATCAGCCCCAGCATTTT	CSAIKGGVLGNQPQHF
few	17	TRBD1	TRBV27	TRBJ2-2	TGTGCCAGCAGTCCCCTGGGGACAGGTAGCAACACCGGGGAGCTGTTTTTT	CASSPLGTGSNTGELFF
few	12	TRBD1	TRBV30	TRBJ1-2	TGTGCCTGGAGTGTACGGGGGGCAGGGGGGACCTTC	CAWSVRGAGGTF
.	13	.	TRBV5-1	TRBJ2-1	TGCGCCAGCAGCTTGAGTAATGGACATACGCAGTTCTTC	CASSLSNGHTQFF
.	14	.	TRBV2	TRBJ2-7	TGTGCCAGTACAGTGGGAGCCCTTTCCTACGAGCAGTACTTC	CASTVGALSYEQYF
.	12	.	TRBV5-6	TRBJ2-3	TGTGCCAGCAGTTGGGCGGGGGATACGCAGTATTTT	CASSWAGDTQYF
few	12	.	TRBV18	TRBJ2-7	TGTGCCAGCTTCCGAAGGGGCGACGAGCAGTACTTC	CASFRRGDEQYF
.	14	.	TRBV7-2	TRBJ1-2	TGTGCCAGCAGCTTAGGGGCCAGGTTCTATGGCTACACCTTC	CASSLGARFYGYTF
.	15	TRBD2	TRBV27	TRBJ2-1	TGTGCCAGCAGTTTACGGGAGGGCCGCTACAATGAGCAGTTCTTC	CASSLREGRYNEQFF
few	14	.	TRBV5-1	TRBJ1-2	TGCGCCAGCGGGGATGGGCGCCGGAGCTATGGCTACACCTTC	CASGDGRRSYGYTF
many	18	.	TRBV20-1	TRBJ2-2	TGCAGTGCTAGGATCGTGGGGGGGCGAGTATTGGACACCGGGGAGCTGTTTTTT	CSARIVGGRVLDTGELFF
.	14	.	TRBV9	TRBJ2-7	TGTGCCAGCAGCGTAGCGGGAGACTCCTACGTGCAGTCCTTC	CASSVAGDSYVQSF
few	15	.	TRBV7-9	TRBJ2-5	TGTGCCAGCAGCTTACAGGGCTCGAGACAAGAGACCCAGTACTTC	CASSLQGSRQETQYF
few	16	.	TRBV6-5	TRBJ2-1	TGTGCCAGCAGTTATCAGGGGGGAGGCGAGTACAATGAGCAGTTCTTC	CASSYQGGGEYNEQFF
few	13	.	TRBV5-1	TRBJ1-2	TGCGCCAGCAGCTTGAAAGGGAACTATGGCTACACCTTC	CASSLKGNYGYTF
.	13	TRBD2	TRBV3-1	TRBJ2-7	TGTGCCAGCAGCTTTACTAGCGGGAGTGAGCAGTACTTC	CASSFTSGSEQYF
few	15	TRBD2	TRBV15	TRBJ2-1	TGTGCCACCAGCAGGTCTAGCGGGAGTTACAATGAGCAGTTCTTC	CATSRSSGSYNEQFF
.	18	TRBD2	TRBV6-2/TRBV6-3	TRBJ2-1	TGTGCCAGCAACCCTGGAGGGCTAGCGGGAATCTCCTACAATGAGCAGTTCTTC	CASNPGGLAGISYNEQFF
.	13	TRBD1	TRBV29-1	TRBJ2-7	TGCAGCGTCCGTCGGACAGGGGAGGGCGAGCAGTACTTC	CSVRRTGEGEQYF
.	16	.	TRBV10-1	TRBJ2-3	TGCGCCAGCAGTGAGTCGGCTAGCCGGGTCCGAGATACGCAGTATTTT	CASSESASRVRDTQYF
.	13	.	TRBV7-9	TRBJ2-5	TGTGCCAGCAGCTTACTGCCGCAAGAGACCCAGTACTTC	CASSLLPQETQYF
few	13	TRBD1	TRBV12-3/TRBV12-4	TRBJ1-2	TGTGCCAGCAATCAGGGGGCCGGCTATGGCTACACCTTC	CASNQGAGYGYTF
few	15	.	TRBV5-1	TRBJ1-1	TGCGCCAGCAGCTTGGATGGGGGGGCGCAGACTGAAGCTTTCTTT	CASSLDGGAQTEAFF
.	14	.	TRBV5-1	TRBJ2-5	TGCGCCAGCAGCACCGGAAATATAGGGGAGACCCAGTGCTTC	CASSTGNIGETQCF
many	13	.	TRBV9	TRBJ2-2	TGTGCCAGCAGCGTAGTCTCGGGCGGGGAGCTGTTTTTT	CASSVVSGGELFF
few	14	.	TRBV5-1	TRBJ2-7	TGCGCCAGCAGCTTGTCGGGTCAGGGCTACGAGCAGTACTTC	CASSLSGQGYEQYF
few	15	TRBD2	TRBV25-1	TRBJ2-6	TGTGCCAGCAGGCGGGGGGGCTCTGGGGCCAACGTCCTGACTTTC	CASRRGGSGANVLTF
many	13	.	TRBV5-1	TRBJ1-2	TGCGCCAGCAGCTGGGATACTTACCGTGGCTACACCTTC	CASSWDTYRGYTF
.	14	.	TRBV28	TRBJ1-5	TGTGCCAGCAGTTTGGGGGCAGGCAATCAGCCCCAGCATTTT	CASSLGAGNQPQHF
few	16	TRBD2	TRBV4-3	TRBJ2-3	TGCGCCAGCAGCCAACGTACCGGGGGGGCCGACGTGACGCAGTATTTT	CASSQRTGGADVTQYF
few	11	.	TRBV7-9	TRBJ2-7	TGTGCCAGCAGCCCAAAGTACGAGCAGTACTTC	CASSPKYEQYF
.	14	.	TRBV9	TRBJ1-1	TGTGCCAGCAGCGCAGGAGGAGCGGGCACTGAAGCTTTCTTT	CASSAGGAGTEAFF
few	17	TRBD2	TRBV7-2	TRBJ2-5	TGTGCCAGCAGCTTTCACCTTTTACTAGCGGGGCAAGAGACCCAGTACTTC	CASSFHLLLAGQETQYF
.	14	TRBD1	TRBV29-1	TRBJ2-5	TGCAGCGCCCAGACAGGGGGCGCGGGAGAGACCCAGTACTTC	CSAQTGGAGETQYF
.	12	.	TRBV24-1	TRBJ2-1	TGTGCCACCGGGATAACCTACAATGAGCAGTTCTTC	CATGITYNEQFF
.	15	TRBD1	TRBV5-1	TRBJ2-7	TGCGCCAGCAGATACACATCTGACAGGGGGCGAGAGCAGTACTTC	CASRYTSDRGREQYF
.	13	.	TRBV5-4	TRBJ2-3	TGTGCCAGCAAGACGGCCGGCCCAGATACGCAGTATTTT	CASKTAGPDTQYF
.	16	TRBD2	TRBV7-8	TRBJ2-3	TGTGCCAGCAGCCTGGTTCTAGCGGGAGGGCGAGATACGCAGTATTTT	CASSLVLAGGRDTQYF
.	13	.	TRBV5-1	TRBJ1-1	TGCGCCAGTACTCAGGGGTTTGGGACTGAAGCTTTCTTT	CASTQGFGTEAFF
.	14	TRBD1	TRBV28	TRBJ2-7	TGTGCCAGCAGTTCCCAGGGACAGCTCCACGAGCAGTACTTC	CASSSQGQLHEQYF
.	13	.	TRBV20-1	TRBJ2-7	TGCAGTGCTAGAAGACAGCCGTCCTACGAGCAGTACTTC	CSARRQPSYEQYF
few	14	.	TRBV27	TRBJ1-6	TGTGCCAGCGGACCGGACAGCTATAATTCACCCCTCCACTTT	CASGPDSYNSPLHF
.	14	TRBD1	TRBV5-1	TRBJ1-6	TGCGCCAGCAGCCCCAGGGACAGCCTTCTCCCCCTCCACTTT	CASSPRDSLLPLHF
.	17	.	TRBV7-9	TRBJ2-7	TGTGCCAGCAGCTTCTTCCGAGGGGGGCTAAAGGACTACGAGCAGTACTTC	CASSFFRGGLKDYEQYF
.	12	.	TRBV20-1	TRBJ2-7	TGCAGTGCTAGAGATATGAGGGACGAGCAGTACTTC	CSARDMRDEQYF
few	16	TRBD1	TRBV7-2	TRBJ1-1	TGTGCCAGCAGCTTTTTCCCCGGGACAGGGGGCACTGAAGCTTTCTTT	CASSFFPGTGGTEAFF
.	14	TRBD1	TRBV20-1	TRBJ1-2	TGCAGTGCTAGCCGGACAGGGGCAGACTATGGCTACACCTTC	CSASRTGADYGYTF
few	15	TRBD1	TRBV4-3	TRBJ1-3	TGCGCCAGCAGCCAAGACACAGGGGCTGGAAACACCATATATTTT	CASSQDTGAGNTIYF
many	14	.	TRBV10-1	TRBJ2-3	TGCGCCAGCAGTGAGGAGCCGGGCACAGATACGCAGTATTTT	CASSEEPGTDTQYF
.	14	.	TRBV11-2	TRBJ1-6	TGTGCCAGCAGCTTAGTCCGGGGGGAGCCACCCCTCCACTTT	CASSLVRGEPPLHF
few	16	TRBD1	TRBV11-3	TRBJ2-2	TGTGCCAGCAGCCTCCCGGGACAGGGTACCACCGGGGAGCTGTTTTTT	CASSLPGQGTTGELFF